This TCR beta chain was recovered during a study of PD-1 blockade in classical Hodgkin lymphoma. Following autologous stem cell transplantation, relapse occurred in every patient, and exposure to brentuximab vedotin varied. The method was immunoSEQ multiplex PCR; TCRdb's version includes in-frame clones alone and lacks a portion of them. This table has tens of thousands of clones, approximately 92% appearing once. Study-wide results and limits: Patients who responded completely had about the same baseline diversity as newly diagnosed patients. CD4+ but not CD8+ TCR diversity rose significantly by C4D1. Compared with healthy donors, newly diagnosed patients reportedly showed lower baseline TCR diversity. Repertoire difference causes, possibly disease activity or prior therapy, remain undefined.

Trimming at V came to 6 bases and at J to 8 bases, leaving 13 bases not matched to a gene. Germline V gene data show CDR1 as MDHEN and CDR2 as SYDVKM. CDR3 length equals 15 residues. Comments on this clone: Its cognate antigen is unknown.

The chain is built from TRBV28 and TRBJ1-2, with 9 bases aligning to TRBD1. This receptor was taken from a human donor with classical Hodgkin lymphoma. The source was peripheral blood mononuclear cells (PBMCs), collected before the second cycle of nivolumab. CDR3 residues: CASRAGTGSLKGYTF. CDR3 bases: TGTGCCAGCAGGGCCGGGACAGGGTCCTTGAAGGGCTACACCTTC.